This TCR beta chain derives from a study of CD8+ T cells in alopecia areata. Study background: Administration of oral tofacitinib to treated patients was at 5 to 10 mg twice daily. A 6-month period off drug followed tofacitinib, which lasted 6 to 18 months.

A word on this clone: Its cognate antigen is unknown.

General study results and limits: Patients shared TCRs less clearly than mice did, possibly for HLA-related reasons. Affected scalp, especially in alopecia totalis/universalis, had a higher clonality than normal scalp did.

Following RNA extraction, reverse transcription yielded cDNA that acted as the sequencing template. Clones were sequenced by immunoSEQ multiplex PCR, and TCRdb holds only the in-frame ones, with some missing. The sample lists hundreds of thousands of clones, around three fifths occurring once. Specimen: CD4+ T cells sorted from blood, collected at week 0. This receptor was obtained from a human donor with alopecia areata.

CDR3 residues: CAWSTGQSSYNEQFF. The CDR3 DNA follows: TGTGCCTGGTCGACGGGACAGAGCTCCTACAATGAGCAGTTCTTC. V gene TRBV30 combines with J gene TRBJ2-1; 7 nucleotides agree with TRBD1. The CDR3 runs to 15 residues. From germline, CDR1 is GTSNPN and CDR2 SVGIG (reference sequence). The V segment lost 5 bases and the J segment 0 bases; nucleotides outside the gene matches: 7.